The 23 T cell receptor beta chains presented below share a single source sample, sequenced in a study of shared clonotypes between healthy human individuals. Sequenced by immunoSEQ multiplex PCR; TCRdb stores in-frame clones only, minus some. The data contain more than 2,000,000 clones, 85% to 95% of them singletons. What was sequenced was naive CD4+ T cells from PBMCs. Sample subset: CD45RA+ positively selected. All receptors derive from a man between 18 and 35 years old in good health. Some clones in this sample may be carry-over from other donors' samples.

This chain links TRBV18 with TRBJ2-5, with TRBD1 as a possible D gene (6 bases). The V end was cut by 5 bases, the J end by 2 bases, with 9 bases between. The germline gives CDR1 KGHSH, CDR2 LQKENI. The CDR3 loop spans 13 amino acids. The CDR3 DNA is TGTGCCAGCTCAGTTGGACAGCAAGAGACCCAGTACTTC. It encodes CASSVGQQETQYF.

This clone was seen a single time. The chain recombines TRBV11-2 with TRBJ2-1, with 10 bases matching TRBD2. This CDR3 comprises 17 residues. The germline V gene encodes CDR1 SGHAT and CDR2 FQNNGV. V lost 5 bases and J lost 4; bases outside the gene matches: 11. The CDR3 sequence: CASSALPGLATYNEQFF. The DNA of the CDR3 is TGTGCCAGCAGCGCATTACCGGGACTAGCGACGTACAATGAGCAGTTCTTC.

The V gene is TRBV6-4, the J gene TRBJ1-1; maybe TRBD1 (5 bases). Trimming left V 6 bases short and J 7 bases short, with 15 bases between. The CDR3 is made up of 13 amino acids. Germline CDR1 and CDR2: MRHNA and SNTAGT. In DNA form, the CDR3 reads TGTGCCAGCAGCCGTAGTGGGGGTAATGAAGCTTTCTTT. Amino acids: CASSRSGGNEAFF.

Points on this clone: Other DNA sequences from this sample encode an identical CDR3 as well. This chain connects TRBV28 to TRBJ1-2; maybe TRBD1 (6 bases). CDR1 MDHEN and CDR2 SYDVKM come from the germline V gene. V shed 6 bases and J shed 6 bases, with 17 bases lying between them. This CDR3 region has 14 residues. The CDR3 region is CASRTGHMRDGYTF. The CDR3 DNA sequence: TGTGCCAGCAGGACGGGACATATGCGAGATGGCTACACCTTC.

The chain couples TRBV27 to TRBJ2-2; TRBD2 might be the D (6 bases). The CDR3 consists of 16 residues. The germline V and J ends were trimmed by 6 bases and 1 base, with 15 bases remaining between them. The germline CDR1 and CDR2 sequences are MNHEY and SMNVEV (reference sequence). The CDR3 DNA reads as TGTGCCAGCAGACTCCTTAGCGGAGGGAACACCGGGGAGCTGTTTTTT. Translated: CASRLLSGGNTGELFF.

This clone was counted a single time. The V gene is TRBV28, the J gene TRBJ1-3; D might be TRBD1 (6 bases). Germline V gives CDR1 MDHEN, CDR2 SYDVKM. V was shortened by 4 bases and J by 2 bases, with 15 bases between the two germline ends. CDR3 length equals 16 residues. The CDR3 DNA reads as TGTGCCAGCAGTTCCTCTCAGGGGCGCGCTGGAAACACCATATATTTT. It encodes CASSSSQGRAGNTIYF.

The chain combines TRBV6-1 with TRBJ2-7; no clear D gene. Looked up from germline, CDR1 is MNHNS and CDR2 is SASEGT. The germline V and J ends were trimmed by 7 bases and 6 bases, with 13 bases remaining between them. CDR3 length: 12 residues. As DNA, the CDR3 is TGTGCCAGCACCAGAACCCGAGGCGAGCAGTACTTC. Residues: CASTRTRGEQYF.

The rearrangement joins TRBV28 to TRBJ1-1; D is possibly TRBD1 (5 bases). V was cut by 7 bases and J by 3 bases, with 12 bases left in between. Germline loops: CDR1 MDHEN, CDR2 SYDVKM. The CDR3 loop spans 13 amino acids. For the CDR3, the DNA is TGTGCCAGCAATCTCGGGGGTCACACTGAAGCTTTCTTT. Translated, it gives CASNLGGHTEAFF.

The rearrangement links TRBV2 to TRBJ2-3; 9 bases are shared with TRBD1. This CDR3 contains 14 residues. CDR1 SNHLY and CDR2 FYNNEI come from the germline V gene. V was clipped by 7 bases and J by 2 bases; unmatched bases: 4. In DNA form, the CDR3 reads TGTGCCAGCAAAGACAGGGGGAACACAGATACGCAGTATTTT. Translated, it gives CASKDRGNTDTQYF.

The J gene is TRBJ1-2, the V gene TRBV11-2; TRBD1 agrees at 8 bases. From germline, CDR1 is SGHAT and CDR2 FQNNGV. The CDR3 is 16 amino acids. With V trimmed by 5 bases and J by 5 bases, 13 bases remained unmatched. The CDR3 protein is CASSPSWGRGPYGYTF. The CDR3 coding sequence is TGTGCCAGCAGCCCCAGCTGGGGCAGGGGGCCGTATGGCTACACCTTC.

This chain joins TRBV28 and TRBJ2-5; 15 positions agree with TRBD2. The CDR3 sequence is 16 residues long. The V gene end was trimmed by 4 bases and the J gene end by 2 bases; junction bases not matched to a gene: 2. Germline-derived CDR1 and CDR2 are MDHEN and SYDVKM. The CDR3 loop reads CASSSGLAGGQETQYF. The CDR3 region has the DNA TGTGCCAGCAGTTCCGGACTAGCGGGAGGGCAAGAGACCCAGTACTTC.

This clone was picked up one time. This chain connects TRBV10-1 to TRBJ2-5; 7 bases line up with TRBD2. TRBJ2-7 matches the DNA end more closely, so the J call is doubtful. Looked up from germline, CDR1 is WNHNN and CDR2 is SYGVQD (reference sequence). This CDR3 comprises 14 residues. As DNA, the CDR3 is TGCGCCAGCAGCGCCGGGACTACATTCTACGAGCAGTACTTC. Translated, it gives CASSAGTTFYEQYF.

This clone was seen once. The chain is built from TRBV4-2 and TRBJ1-1; TRBD1 agrees at 8 bases. The CDR3 is 14 residues long. The J segment lost 11 bases and the V segment lost 4 bases, leaving 12 bases of the junction unmatched. CDR1 is LGHNA, CDR2 YNFKEQ, per germline. As DNA, the CDR3 is TGTGCCAGCAGCCCCGGACAGGGTACTTCTGGGGCTTTCTTT. This encodes CASSPGQGTSGAFF.

The genes are TRBV6-6 and TRBJ2-7; 11 nucleotides match TRBD2. The CDR3 spans 14 residues. The V gene end was trimmed by 7 bases and the J gene end by 2 bases; junction bases not matched to a gene: 4. Germline loops: CDR1 MNHNY, CDR2 SVGAGI (reference sequence). CDR3 DNA sequence: TGTGCCAGCACCGGGACTAGCGGTCCCTACGAGCAGTACTTC. Its translation is CASTGTSGPYEQYF.

V usage is TRBV27 and J usage is TRBJ2-7; the D gene is possibly TRBD1 (5 bases). This CDR3 is built from 15 residues. CDR1 and CDR2 (germline): MNHEY, SMNVEV (reference sequence). The germline V and J ends were trimmed by 6 bases and 1 base, with 16 bases remaining between them. For the CDR3, the DNA is TGTGCCAGCAGCCCAGGGATACCTCGTTCCTACGAGCAGTACTTC. Its protein product is CASSPGIPRSYEQYF.

This clone was picked up a small number of times. The same CDR3 is also encoded by other DNA sequences in this sample. The chain is built from TRBV14 and TRBJ1-5; no clear D gene. The germline V gene encodes CDR1 SGHDN and CDR2 FVKESK. The CDR3 is 13 residues long. Trimming removed 0 bases at V and 0 bases at J, with 0 bases between. The CDR3 region has the DNA TGTGCCAGCAGCCAAGATAGCAATCAGCCCCAGCATTTT. Residues: CASSQDSNQPQHF.

The chain uses TRBV5-4 and TRBJ2-1; D is perhaps TRBD1 (5 bases). V lost 0 bases, J lost 6 bases, and 13 bases lay in between. This CDR3 is built from 15 residues. Looked up from germline, CDR1 is SGHNT and CDR2 is YYREEE (reference sequence). This CDR3 reads CASSLGAGIRNEQFF. CDR3 nucleotide sequence: TGTGCCAGCAGCTTGGGGGCAGGGATTCGCAATGAGCAGTTCTTC.

This sequence joins TRBV11-2 and TRBJ2-7, with TRBD1 identical over 9 bases. V lost 4 bases, J lost 7 bases, and 8 bases stayed unmatched. CDR3 length equals 14 residues. The germline V gene has CDR1 SGHAT and CDR2 FQNNGV. CDR3 nucleotides: TGTGCCAGCAGCTCTATACAGGGGGCGGGGGAGCAGTACTTC. It specifies CASSSIQGAGEQYF.

This rearrangement joins TRBV4-1 to TRBJ1-5, with 8 bases identical to TRBD1. Germline V gene data show CDR1 as MGHRA and CDR2 as YSYEKL. The CDR3 has 14 amino acids. The junction had 6 bases not matched to a gene; V was cut back by 4 bases and J by 7 bases. The CDR3 DNA is TGCGCCAGCAGCCCCGACAGGGGTAGGCAGCCCCAGCATTTT. Protein product: CASSPDRGRQPQHF.

The gene calls are TRBV19 and TRBJ2-7; D is possibly TRBD1 (5 bases). The CDR3 is made up of 13 amino acids. Germline CDR1 and CDR2: LNHDA and SQIVND (reference sequence). Trimming pared 3 bases from V and 6 bases from J, leaving 12 bases between. The CDR3 loop is CASSMSGIAEQYF. DNA of the CDR3: TGTGCCAGTAGTATGTCAGGGATCGCCGAGCAGTACTTC.

The rearrangement joins TRBV28 to TRBJ1-2, with D perhaps matching TRBD1 (6 bases). V was cut by 6 bases and J by 8 bases, with 19 bases left in between. Per germline, CDR1 MDHEN and CDR2 SYDVKM. The CDR3 contains 14 residues. CDR3 region: CASSTPGAGKGYTF. The CDR3 nucleotides read TGTGCCAGCAGCACCCCGGGGGCAGGGAAGGGCTACACCTTC.

The chain links TRBV6-6 to TRBJ1-1; 7 bases agree with TRBD1. The CDR3 is 13 residues long. The germline V gene has CDR1 MNHNY and CDR2 SVGAGI (reference sequence). The J segment lost 12 bases and the V segment lost 7 bases, leaving 14 bases of the junction unmatched. CDR3 nucleotide sequence: TGTGCCAGCATACTACAGGGGCGCGGGGAGACTTTCTTT. It encodes CASILQGRGETFF.

V gene TRBV6-4 combines with J gene TRBJ2-1; the D is unclear. Trimming pared 3 bases from V and 2 bases from J, leaving 11 bases between. Germline V lookup: CDR1 MRHNA, CDR2 SNTAGT. There are 15 residues in the CDR3. The CDR3 nucleotides read TGTGCCAGCAGTGAATTTGCGGCGACCTACAATGAGCAGTTCTTC. Residues: CASSEFAATYNEQFF.